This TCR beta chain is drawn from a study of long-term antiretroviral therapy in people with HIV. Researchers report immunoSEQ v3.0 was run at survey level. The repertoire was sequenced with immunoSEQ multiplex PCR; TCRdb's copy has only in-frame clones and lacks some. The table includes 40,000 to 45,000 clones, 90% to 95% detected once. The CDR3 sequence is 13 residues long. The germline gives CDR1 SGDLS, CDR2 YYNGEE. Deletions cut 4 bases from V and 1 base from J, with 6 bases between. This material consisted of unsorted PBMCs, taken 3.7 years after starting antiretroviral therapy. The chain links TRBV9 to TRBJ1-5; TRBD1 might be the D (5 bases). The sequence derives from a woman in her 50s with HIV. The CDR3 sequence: CASSRDSNQPQHF. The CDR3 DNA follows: TGTGCCAGCAGCCGGGACAGCAATCAGCCCCAGCATTTT. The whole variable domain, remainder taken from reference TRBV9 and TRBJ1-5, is DSGVTQTPKHLITATGQRVTLRCSPRSGDLSVYWYQQSLDQGLQFLIQYYNGEERAKGNILERFSAQQFPDLHSELNLSSLELGDSALYFCASSRDSNQPQHFGDGTRLSIL.